One TCR beta chain is described in this entry. Its antigen is undetermined. The method was immunoSEQ multiplex PCR; TCRdb's version includes in-frame clones alone and lacks a portion of them. The table includes under 150,000 clones, approximately 87% detected once. The sample comes from a study of cytomegalovirus exposure and HLA in healthy donors. Findings of the study overall: There were some public TCRs occurring in many donors, but most TCR sequences were rare.

Sequencing was done on a sample of PBMCs. The sequence derives from a woman aged 18 to 35 in good health and CMV-seropositive.

CDR3 coding DNA: TGTGCCAGCAGTTCTACCCGTAATGAAAAACTGTTTTTT. Protein product: CASSSTRNEKLFF. The V call is TRBV7-2, the J call TRBJ1-4; no definite D call. Germline-derived CDR1 and CDR2 are SGHTA and FQGNSA. The CDR3 spans 13 residues. V lost 6 bases and J 4 bases, leaving 9 bases between the germline ends.